The 4 T cell receptor beta chains listed next were all sequenced from one sample in a study of beta chain features in type 1 diabetes. Investigators reverse transcribed all isolated RNA, so they sequenced expressed TCRB transcripts. TCRdb's table, derived via immunoSEQ multiplex PCR, lists solely in-frame clones and lacks some. The sample consists of roughly 700,000 clones, around 15% of them appearing once. No antigen has been identified for these receptors. Study-level points and caveats: Moderate but significant shortening of TCRB CDR3s was recorded in all four CD4+ subsets from Type 1 diabetes patients.

The specimen sequenced was naive CD4+ T cells from blood. These receptors were collected from a man aged 18 to 35 with type 1 diabetes.

The chain employs TRBV14 and TRBJ1-4; D is perhaps TRBD1 (5 bases). The germline V gene encodes CDR1 SGHDN and CDR2 FVKESK. The CDR3 totals 14 residues. Deletions cut 1 base from V and 8 bases from J, with 11 bases between. This CDR3 is CASSQGGVEEKLFF. For the CDR3, the DNA is TGTGCCAGCAGCCAAGGGGGCGTGGAGGAAAAACTGTTTTTT.

V usage is TRBV30 and J usage is TRBJ2-2; D could derive from TRBD1 or TRBD2 (5 bases each). The CDR3 runs 13 residues. CDR1 GTSNPN and CDR2 SVGIG come from the germline V gene (reference sequence). V shed 4 bases and J shed 7 bases, with 13 bases lying between them. In DNA, the CDR3 is TGTGCCTGGATTAGGGACGAGGGCGGGGAGCTGTTTTTT. It specifies CAWIRDEGGELFF. Variable domain in full (rest from reference TRBV30 and TRBJ2-2): SQTIHQWPATLVQPVGSPLSLECTVEGTSNPNLYWYRQAAGRGLQLLFYSVGIGQISSEVPQNLSASRPQDRQFILSSKKLLLSDSGFYLCAWIRDEGGELFFGEGSRLTVL.

This chain joins TRBV2 and TRBJ2-7; 9 nucleotides line up with TRBD1. CDR3 length: 14 amino acids. The germline V gene has CDR1 SNHLY and CDR2 FYNNEI. Trimming took 6 bases from V and 3 from J; bases not matched to a gene: 6. DNA of the CDR3: TGTGCCAGCAGCTTCACAGGGGGCAGCTACGAGCAGTACTTC. Protein sequence: CASSFTGGSYEQYF.

In this sample, this clone turned up a few times. V usage is TRBV28 and J usage is TRBJ2-2, with D unclear. The V gene lost 2 bases and the J gene lost 0 bases, with 7 bases spanning the gap. This CDR3 is 15 amino acids long. The germline CDR1 and CDR2 sequences are MDHEN and SYDVKM. The CDR3 DNA sequence: TGTGCCAGCAGTTTAGCGGTGCCGAACACCGGGGAGCTGTTTTTT. Protein sequence: CASSLAVPNTGELFF. The full variable domain, with the rest looked up from reference TRBV28 and TRBJ2-2, is DVKVTQSSRYLVKRTGEKVFLECVQDMDHENMFWYRQDPGLGLRLIYFSYDVKMKEKGDIPEGYSVSREKKERFSLILESASTNQTSMYLCASSLAVPNTGELFFGEGSRLTVL.